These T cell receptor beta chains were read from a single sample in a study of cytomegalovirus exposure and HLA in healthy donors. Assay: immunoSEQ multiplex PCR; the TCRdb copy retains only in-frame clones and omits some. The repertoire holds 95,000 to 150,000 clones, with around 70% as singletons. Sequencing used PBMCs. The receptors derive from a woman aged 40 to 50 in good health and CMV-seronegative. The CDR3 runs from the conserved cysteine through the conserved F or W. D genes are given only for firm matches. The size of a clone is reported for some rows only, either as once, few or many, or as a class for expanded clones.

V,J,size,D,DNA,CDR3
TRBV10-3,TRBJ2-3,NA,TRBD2,TGTGCCATCAGTGGGGGACTAGCGGGATTTGATACGCAGTATTTT,CAISGGLAGFDTQYF
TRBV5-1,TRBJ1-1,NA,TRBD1,TGCGCCAGCAGCGGCGGGACAGCGAACACTGAAGCTTTCTTT,CASSGGTANTEAFF
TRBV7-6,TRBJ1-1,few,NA,TGTGCCAGCAGCCCGGGAGGGTTGGACACTGAAGCTTTCTTT,CASSPGGLDTEAFF
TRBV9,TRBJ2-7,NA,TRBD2,TGTGCCAGCAGCGGACGACTAGCGGGAGAGCAGTACTTC,CASSGRLAGEQYF
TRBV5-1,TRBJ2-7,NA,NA,TGCGCCAGCAGCCAGCGGACAGACCGGTTTAACGAGCAGTACTTC,CASSQRTDRFNEQYF
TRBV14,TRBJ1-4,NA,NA,TGTGCCAGCAGCCCCTTGGCCAGCGCAACTAATGAAAAACTGTTTTTT,CASSPLASATNEKLFF
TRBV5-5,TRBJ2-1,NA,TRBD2,TGTGCCAGCAGCTTCGGGGGGAGGGCCTACAATGAGCAGTTCTTC,CASSFGGRAYNEQFF
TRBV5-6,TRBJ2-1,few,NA,TGTGCCAGCAGCGACGACTACTACAATGAGCAGTTCTTC,CASSDDYYNEQFF
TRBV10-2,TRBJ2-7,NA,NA,TGCGCCAGCAGTGAGTCCCCAGGTACCTACGAGCAGTACTTC,CASSESPGTYEQYF
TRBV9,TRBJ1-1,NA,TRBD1,TGTGCCAGCAGCCCCAGGGGACAGGCGGCGGCTGAAGCTTTCTTT,CASSPRGQAAAEAFF
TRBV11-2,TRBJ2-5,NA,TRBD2,TGTGCCAGCAGCTTAGATGGCGGACTAGCGGGGTTTCGCGGGCAGACCCAGTACTTC,CASSLDGGLAGFRGQTQYF
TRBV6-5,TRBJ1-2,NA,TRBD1,TGTGCCAGCAGATTAAGGCAAGGGGGCGTCTATGGCTACACCTTC,CASRLRQGGVYGYTF
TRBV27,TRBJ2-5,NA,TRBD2,TGTGCCAGCAGTCCGCGGGGGGGGGAGGAGACCCAGTACTTC,CASSPRGGEETQYF
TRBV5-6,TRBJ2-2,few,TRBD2,TGTGCCAGCAGCTTGGTAGGTCTAGCGGGAGCCGGGGAGCTGTTTTTT,CASSLVGLAGAGELFF
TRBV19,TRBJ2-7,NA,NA,TGTGCCAGTAGTGCGGGGGACACCCGGTCCTTCTACGAGCAGTACTTC,CASSAGDTRSFYEQYF
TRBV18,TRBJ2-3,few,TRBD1,TGTGCCAGCTCACCAAGACAGGGCGGCACAGATACGCAGTATTTT,CASSPRQGGTDTQYF
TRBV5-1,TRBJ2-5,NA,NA,TGCGCCAGCAGCAACAGGTTCCAAGAGACCCAGTACTTC,CASSNRFQETQYF
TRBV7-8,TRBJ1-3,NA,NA,TGTGCCAGCAGCCAACAGGGATCTGGAAACACCATATATTTT,CASSQQGSGNTIYF
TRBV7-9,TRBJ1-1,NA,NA,TGTGCCAGCAGCCAGCTACGGAGCAACACTGAAGCTTTCTTT,CASSQLRSNTEAFF
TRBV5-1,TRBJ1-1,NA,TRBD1,TGCGCCAGCAGCTTGGACAGGGGAAACACTGAAGCTTTCTTT,CASSLDRGNTEAFF
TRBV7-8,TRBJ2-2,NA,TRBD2,TGTGCCAGCAGCTCCACCACTAGCGGGGGCTTCAACACCGGGGAGCTGTTTTTT,CASSSTTSGGFNTGELFF
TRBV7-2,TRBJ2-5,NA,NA,TGTGCCAGCAGCTTAGCACTCGCGGGGGAGACCCAGTACTTC,CASSLALAGETQYF
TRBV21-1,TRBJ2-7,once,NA,TGTGCCAGCAAAGCCCCCTACGAGCAGTACTTC,CASKAPYEQYF
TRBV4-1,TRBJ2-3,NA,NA,TGCGCCAGCAGCCAAGGGGCTGGGAGGAGCACAGATACGCAGTATTTT,CASSQGAGRSTDTQYF
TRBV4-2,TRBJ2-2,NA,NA,TGTGCCAGCAGCGGGACACTGAACACCGGGGAGCTGTTTTTT,CASSGTLNTGELFF
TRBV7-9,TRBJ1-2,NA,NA,TGTGCCAGCAGCCCCCCAACCGCGAGCGGCTATGGCTACACCTTC,CASSPPTASGYGYTF
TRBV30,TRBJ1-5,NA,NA,TGTGCCTGGAGTGTAGAAATCGGTCAGCCCCAGCATTTT,CAWSVEIGQPQHF
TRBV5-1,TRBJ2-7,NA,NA,TGCGCCAGCAGCCAGACAGGAGACTCCTACGAGCAGTACTTC,CASSQTGDSYEQYF
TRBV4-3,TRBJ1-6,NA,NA,TGCGCCAGCAGCCAAGGGAAGACAGGTAGTTCACCCCTCCACTTT,CASSQGKTGSSPLHF
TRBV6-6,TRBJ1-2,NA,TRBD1,TGTGCCAGCAGACAACCGGGACAGGGGAACTATGGCTACACCTTC,CASRQPGQGNYGYTF
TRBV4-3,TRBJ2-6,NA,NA,TGCGCCAGCAGCCAAAACACGCGGCCTGGGGCCAACGTCCTGACTTTC,CASSQNTRPGANVLTF
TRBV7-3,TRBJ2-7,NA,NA,TGTGCCAGCAGCTTAGGAGTAGGCTACGAGCAGTACTTC,CASSLGVGYEQYF
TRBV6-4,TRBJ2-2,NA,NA,TGTGCCAGCAGTTCCCGGGTCAACACCGGGGAGCTGTTTTTT,CASSSRVNTGELFF
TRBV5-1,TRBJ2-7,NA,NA,TGCGCCAGCAGCTTAACGGGACAAGCTTCAGGGAGGGTCTACGAGCAGTACTTC,CASSLTGQASGRVYEQYF
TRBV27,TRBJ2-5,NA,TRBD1,TGTGCCAGCATGGTCCGGAGGACAGGGGCGGAGACCCAGTACTTC,CASMVRRTGAETQYF
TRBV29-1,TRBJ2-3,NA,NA,TGCAGCGTAGTAGCTGGTGGCACAGATACGCAGTATTTT,CSVVAGGTDTQYF
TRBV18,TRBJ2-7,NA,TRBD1,TGTGCCAGCTCCCCTTTGACAGGGCCCCTTGACGAGCAGTACTTC,CASSPLTGPLDEQYF
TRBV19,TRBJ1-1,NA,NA,TGTGCCAGTAGTATCCTCGGTGGGGGGACTGAAGCTTTCTTT,CASSILGGGTEAFF
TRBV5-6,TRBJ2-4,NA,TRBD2,TGTGCCAGCAGCTACCCAGCGGGAGAAGCCAAAAACATTCAGTACTTC,CASSYPAGEAKNIQYF
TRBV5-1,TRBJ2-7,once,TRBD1,TGCGCCAGCAGCCCCGGACAGGGGGCCGACGAGCAGTACTTC,CASSPGQGADEQYF
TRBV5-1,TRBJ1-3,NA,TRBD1,TGCGCCAGCAGCCCGCAGGGACAGGGGAACTCTGGAAACACCATATATTTT,CASSPQGQGNSGNTIYF
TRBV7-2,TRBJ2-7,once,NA,TGTGCCAGCAGCTTAGTATCCAGGGGCGCGACAGGCGAGCAGTACTTC,CASSLVSRGATGEQYF